The 26 T cell receptor beta chains given below trace back to one sample, sequenced in a study of CD8 T cells in Susac syndrome. Reverse transcription of 0.5 to 1 ug RNA was performed with random hexamers. TCRdb ran MiXCR on the immunoSEQ multiplex PCR reads and lists one entry per CDR3 protein. The data hold approximately 200,000 distinct CDR3 sequences, with 95% observed a single time. Sequenced sample: CD4+ T cells from PBMCs. These receptor sequences come from a human donor with multiple sclerosis.

V usage is TRBV14 and J usage is TRBJ2-7; D may be TRBD1 (6 bases). Looked up from germline, CDR1 is SGHDN and CDR2 is FVKESK. The CDR3 spans 13 residues. V dropped 4 bases and J dropped 1 base, with 8 bases sitting between them. The CDR3 sequence: CASSRGQSYEQYV. The CDR3 DNA is TGTGCCAGCAGCCGTGGACAGTCCTACGAGCAGTACGTC.

The chain is built from TRBV30 and TRBJ1-1; 10 bases match TRBD1. The CDR3 has 12 residues. Looked up from germline, CDR1 is GTSNPN and CDR2 is SVGIG (reference sequence). The ends lost 7 bases at V and 10 bases at J; junction bases unmatched: 9. CDR3 residues: CASGTGVVGAFF. For the CDR3, the DNA is TGTGCCTCCGGGACAGGGGTTGTGGGAGCTTTCTTT.

This rearrangement joins TRBV18 to TRBJ2-2, with D unclear. The germline V and J ends were trimmed by 2 bases and 3 bases, with 10 bases remaining between them. There are 15 residues in the CDR3. CDR1 and CDR2 from the germline V gene are KGHSH and LQKENI. Written as DNA, the CDR3 is TGTGCCAGCTCACCAATGGCGGATCACACCGGGGAGCTGTTTTTT. Protein sequence: CASSPMADHTGELFF.

The chain combines TRBV7-8 with TRBJ1-2, with D possibly TRBD1 on 5 matching bases. V lost 5 bases and J 6 bases, leaving 19 bases between the germline ends. Germline assignment: CDR1 SGHVS and CDR2 FQNEAQ. The CDR3 runs to 15 residues. Written as DNA, the CDR3 is TGTGCCAGCAGCCACTATATTGGACATAATGATGGCTACACCTTC. It specifies CASSHYIGHNDGYTF.

In DNA form, the CDR3 reads TGCAGTGGGCCGGGGGCGGCAGGCTACACCTTC. It translates to CSGPGAAGYTF. The chain links TRBV20-1 to TRBJ1-2; a possible D gene is TRBD1 (6 bases). V lost 7 bases and J lost 8, with 14 bases in between. This CDR3 is 11 amino acids long. Germline CDR1 is DFQATT and CDR2 is SNEGSKA (reference sequence).

The table lists this clonotype with a count of one. This rearrangement joins TRBV5-4 to TRBJ2-1, with TRBD2 matching over 15 bases. Looked up from germline, CDR1 is SGHNT and CDR2 is YYREEE (reference sequence). This CDR3 region has 15 residues. V lost 3 bases and J lost 10; bases outside the gene matches: 5. For the CDR3, the DNA is TGTGCCAGCAGCTCCCCGGGACTAGCGGGGGGAGAGCAGTTCTTC. Translating it yields CASSSPGLAGGEQFF.

The chain carries TRBV3-1 and TRBJ1-1; D gene uncertain. CDR1 and CDR2 from the germline V gene are LGHDT and YNNKEL (reference sequence). V shed 4 bases and J shed 4 bases, with 10 bases lying between them. CDR3 length equals 13 residues. The CDR3 DNA sequence: TGTGCCAGCAGCCGGGGAGGTGGCACTGAAGCTTTCTTT. Amino acid sequence: CASSRGGGTEAFF.

The rearrangement links TRBV29-1 to TRBJ1-1; 9 bases line up with TRBD1. Trimming cost V 8 bases and J 1 base; bases outside gene matches: 5. The CDR3 extends over 13 amino acids. Germline-derived CDR1 and CDR2 are SQVTM and ANQGSEA. CDR3 bases: TGCAGCTGGAGGGGACAGGGGAACACTGAAGCTTTCTTT. Translation: CSWRGQGNTEAFF.

This clonotype was counted between two and nine times. CDR3: CSASGGAYEQYF. CDR3 nucleotide sequence: TGCAGTGCTAGTGGTGGCGCCTACGAGCAGTACTTC. The chain carries TRBV20-1 and TRBJ2-7, with D uncertain. The CDR3 contains 12 residues. V gave up 3 bases and J gave up 2 bases, with 8 bases separating them. Looked up from germline, CDR1 is DFQATT and CDR2 is SNEGSKA (reference sequence).

The chain uses TRBV28 and TRBJ2-5, with a tentative D call TRBD2 (5 bases). CDR3 length equals 12 residues. V was clipped by 5 bases and J by 5 bases, with 9 bases between them. Germline V lookup: CDR1 MDHEN, CDR2 SYDVKM. CDR3 sequence (DNA): TGTGCCAGCAGTGAGGGAGTGGAGACCCAGTACTTC. It yields the protein CASSEGVETQYF.

V and J are TRBV20-1 and TRBJ1-5, with D uncertain. Germline V gene data show CDR1 as DFQATT and CDR2 as SNEGSKA (reference sequence). The CDR3 loop spans 14 amino acids. Trimming took 1 base from V and 5 from J, leaving 12 bases between them. This CDR3 is CSARGGAGDQPQHF. In DNA, the CDR3 is TGCAGTGCTAGAGGCGGCGCCGGCGATCAGCCCCAGCATTTT.

The chain joins TRBV7-6 to TRBJ2-3; 8 bases map to TRBD1. J gave up 2 bases and V 5 bases, and 6 bases lay outside the gene matches. The CDR3 length is 15 residues. The V gene's germline CDR1 is SGHVS and CDR2 FNYEAQ. CDR3 DNA: TGTGCCAGCAGCCCTAACAGGGGGTTCACAGATACGCAGTATTTT. Translating gives CASSPNRGFTDTQYF.

The DNA of the CDR3 is TGTGCCAGCAGCCAAGACCCCAGGGGAGATACGCAGTATTTT. Its protein is CASSQDPRGDTQYF. The chain joins TRBV3-1 to TRBJ2-3; TRBD1 might be the D (6 bases). This CDR3 is 14 amino acids long. Trimming shortened V by 0 bases and J by 5 bases, and 9 bases separated the two germline ends. Germline loops: CDR1 LGHDT, CDR2 YNNKEL (reference sequence).

The chain has TRBV3-1 and TRBJ2-3; the D call may be TRBD1 or TRBD2 (5 bases each). Germline lookup yields CDR1 LGHDT and CDR2 YNNKEL (reference sequence). Trimming removed 0 bases at V and 9 bases at J, with 10 bases between. The CDR3 consists of 13 residues. The CDR3, as DNA: TGTGCCAGCAGCCAAGATGGGACGCGGACGCAGTATTTT. Translating it yields CASSQDGTRTQYF.

The chain links TRBV5-1 to TRBJ2-5; TRBD1 agrees at 7 bases. V shed 6 bases and J 0 bases; nucleotides not matched to a gene: 5. Per germline, CDR1 SGHRS and CDR2 YFSETQ. The CDR3 totals 14 residues. The CDR3: CASTEGGYQETQYF. The CDR3 nucleotides are TGCGCCAGCACCGAAGGGGGCTACCAAGAGACCCAGTACTTC.

The chain links TRBV11-2 to TRBJ2-1; 7 nucleotides align to TRBD2. J lost 8 bases, V lost 5 bases, and 12 bases had no gene match. The germline gives CDR1 SGHAT, CDR2 FQNNGV. This CDR3 has 15 amino acids. Here the CDR3 reads CASSLGLVAQDEQFF. The CDR3 coding sequence is TGTGCCAGCAGCCTTGGACTAGTTGCCCAGGATGAGCAGTTCTTC.

The chain joins TRBV29-1 to TRBJ2-1; TRBD1 is a possible D gene (5 bases). Trimming took 7 bases from V and 2 from J, leaving 9 bases between them. CDR3 length equals 12 residues. CDR1 is SQVTM, CDR2 ANQGSEA, per germline. This CDR3 reads CSARQTYNEQFF. Here the CDR3 DNA reads TGCAGCGCCAGACAGACCTACAATGAGCAGTTCTTC.

The chain joins TRBV29-1 to TRBJ1-2, with D possibly being TRBD1 (5 bases). The V end was cut by 7 bases, the J end by 4 bases, with 10 bases between. CDR3 length equals 11 residues. Germline V gives CDR1 SQVTM, CDR2 ANQGSEA. CDR3 in amino acids: CSGLTAYGYTF. CDR3 DNA sequence: TGCAGCGGTCTGACAGCCTATGGCTACACCTTC.

J is TRBJ1-4 and V is TRBV25-1, with D perhaps TRBD1 (5 bases). V was pared by 2 bases and J by 2 bases, with 9 bases between. Germline CDR1 MGHDK, CDR2 SYGVNS. The CDR3 runs to 15 residues. In DNA form, the CDR3 reads TGTGCCAGCAGTGAAGGGGGAGCCACTAATGAAAAACTGTTTTTT. This codes for CASSEGGATNEKLFF.

The V call is TRBV7-9, the J call TRBJ2-7; D is possibly TRBD1 (6 bases). Trimming took 3 bases from V and 5 from J, leaving 14 bases between them. The CDR3 covers 14 residues. From germline, CDR1 is SEHNR and CDR2 FQNEAQ (reference sequence). This CDR3 reads CASSFGGLGNEQYV. The CDR3 DNA sequence: TGTGCCAGCAGCTTTGGGGGCCTCGGGAACGAGCAGTACGTC.

This clonotype came up once. V is TRBV29-1 and J is TRBJ1-2; 8 nucleotides agree with TRBD1. CDR3 length equals 14 residues. Looked up from germline, CDR1 is SQVTM and CDR2 is ANQGSEA. Trimming cost V 5 bases and J 4 bases; bases outside gene matches: 9. The CDR3 DNA reads as TGCAGCGTTCGTGACCAACAGGGGGGCTATGGCTACACCTTC. This translates into CSVRDQQGGYGYTF.

The V gene is TRBV30, the J gene TRBJ1-1; the match to TRBD1 covers 7 bases. This CDR3 has 11 residues. With V trimmed by 7 bases and J by 4 bases, 3 bases remained unmatched. Germline V CDR1 and CDR2: GTSNPN, SVGIG (reference sequence). The CDR3 nucleotides read TGTGCCTCCCAGGGGGGCACTGAAGCTTTCTTT. This sequence encodes CASQGGTEAFF.

The chain uses TRBV5-1 and TRBJ1-6; D is perhaps TRBD1 (5 bases). Germline loops: CDR1 SGHRS, CDR2 YFSETQ. Between the trimmed V and J ends, which lost 4 bases and 8 bases, there was a span of 13 bases. CDR3 size: 14 residues. This chain's CDR3 is CASSPGTEDSPLHF. For the CDR3, the DNA is TGCGCCAGCAGCCCCGGGACTGAAGATTCACCCCTCCACTTT.

The table lists this clonotype with a count of one. This chain joins TRBV19 and TRBJ2-1; no definite D call. CDR1 LNHDA and CDR2 SQIVND come from the germline V gene (reference sequence). The CDR3 has 12 amino acids. V was cut by 7 bases and J by 4 bases, with 8 bases left in between. CDR3 amino acids: CASMGIYNEQFF. CDR3 sequence (DNA): TGTGCCAGTATGGGTATATACAATGAGCAGTTCTTC.

The chain carries TRBV27 and TRBJ1-1, with D possibly being TRBD1 (5 bases). This CDR3 contains 14 residues. The V end lost 0 bases, the J end lost 1 base, and 6 bases lay between the germline ends. Germline CDR1 MNHEY, CDR2 SMNVEV (reference sequence). The CDR3 spells CASSLSTGNTEAFF. In DNA form, the CDR3 reads TGTGCCAGCAGTTTATCTACAGGGAACACTGAAGCTTTCTTT.

The V call is TRBV3-1, the J call TRBJ1-6; the match to TRBD1 covers 9 bases. V trimming: 3 bases; J trimming: 3 bases; junction bases outside the gene matches: 0. The CDR3 is 15 residues long. The germline V gene has CDR1 LGHDT and CDR2 YNNKEL (reference sequence). The CDR3 DNA reads TGTGCCAGCAGCCAGGACAGGGGCTATAATTCACCCCTCCACTTT. Translating it yields CASSQDRGYNSPLHF.